Included here is one TCR beta chain sequence, with context. Its antigen remains unidentified. Within one base of it there is no much larger clone, and no base qualities were kept. Focal radiation therapy combined with CTLA-4 blockade (ipilimumab) was tested in patients with chemo-refractory metastatic non-small-cell lung cancer. This sample was taken from a study of radiotherapy plus CTLA-4 blockade in lung cancer (dated by TCRdb to 2016 to 2019). Regarding the complete study: Objective responses were observed in about 17% of enrolled patients, and disease control was achieved in less than 35%.

A distance of 9 bases separates the germline ends of V and J, which lose 2 bases and 3 bases respectively. From cysteine to phenylalanine, the CDR3 is 14 amino acids long. Of the read, only the CDR3 DNA is kept; its 42 bases are in frame from base 1. In the germline V gene (reference sequence), CDR1 corresponds to SGHNT and CDR2 to YYREEE. Library method: the immunoSEQ multiplex PCR assay. The immuneACCESS repertoire file appears here via TCRdb, limited to in-frame rearrangements. These files lack a portion of the clones; in checked studies, under half of the deficit traces to unresolved V genes, and the cause of the others is not known. The sample table shows roughly 120,000 clones, and approximately 80% are seen once. 2.5% to 3.5% of the sample belongs to the ten largest clones. The investigation overall reported the following: The strongest predictors of response, as reported, were early dynamic changes in blood T cell clones along with a rise in serum interferon-beta after radiation. After treatment with radiotherapy and ipilimumab, TCR clones that originated in tumors expanded in peripheral blood.

The chain joins TRBV5-4 to TRBJ1-5, with the D segment identity uncertain. The material was peripheral blood, obtained from a patient treated with radiotherapy plus ipilimumab. The sequence was obtained from a human donor with non-small cell lung cancer that progressed on radiotherapy plus ipilimumab. Some clones in this sample may be carry-over from other donors' samples. The CDR3 protein sequence reads: CASSFGSYNQPQHF. The DNA is TGTGCCAGCAGCTTCGGTAGTTACAATCAGCCCCAGCATTTT.